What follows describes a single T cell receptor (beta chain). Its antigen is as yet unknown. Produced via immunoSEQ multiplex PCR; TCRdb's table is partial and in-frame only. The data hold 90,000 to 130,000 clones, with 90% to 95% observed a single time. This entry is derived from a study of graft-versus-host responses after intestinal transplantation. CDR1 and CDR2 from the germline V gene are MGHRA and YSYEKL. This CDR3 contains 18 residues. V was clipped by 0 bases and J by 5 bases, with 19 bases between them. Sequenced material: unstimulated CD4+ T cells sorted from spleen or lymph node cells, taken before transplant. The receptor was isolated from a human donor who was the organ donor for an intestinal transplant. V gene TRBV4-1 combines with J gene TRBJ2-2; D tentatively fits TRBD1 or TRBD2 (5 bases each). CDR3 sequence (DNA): TGCGCCAGCAGCCAAGAGAACTATCGGGGCAGACTGACCGGGGAGCTGTTTTTT. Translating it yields CASSQENYRGRLTGELFF.